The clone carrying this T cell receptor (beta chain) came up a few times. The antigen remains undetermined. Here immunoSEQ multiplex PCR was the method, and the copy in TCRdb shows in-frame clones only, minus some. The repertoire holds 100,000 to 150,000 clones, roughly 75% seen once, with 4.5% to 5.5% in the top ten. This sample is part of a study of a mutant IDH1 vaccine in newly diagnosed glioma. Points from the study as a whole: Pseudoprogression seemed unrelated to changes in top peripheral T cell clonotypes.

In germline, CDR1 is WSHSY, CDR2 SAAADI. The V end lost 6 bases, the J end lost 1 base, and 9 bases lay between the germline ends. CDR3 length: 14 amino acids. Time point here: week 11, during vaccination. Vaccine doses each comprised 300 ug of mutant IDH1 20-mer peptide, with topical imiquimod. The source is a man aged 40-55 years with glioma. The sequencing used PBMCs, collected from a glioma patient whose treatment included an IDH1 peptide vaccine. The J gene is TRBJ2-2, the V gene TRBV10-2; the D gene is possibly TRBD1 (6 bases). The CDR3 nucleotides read TGCGCCAGCAGGGACAGAGTGAACACCGGGGAGCTGTTTTTT. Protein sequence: CASRDRVNTGELFF.